Presented here are 20 T cell receptor beta chains from one specimen sequenced in a study of vaccination and CD4 T cells after COVID-19. The treatment was: roughly 10-day PBMC culture with coronavirus spike peptide pools or control peptides (ViraFEST assay). One should note that the unexposed donor's CD4+ T cells were collected before the COVID-19 pandemic (2011-2018). An Oncomine TCR Beta short-read assay was used to sequence the DNA from cultured CD4+ T cells. One entry per CDR3 protein, called by TCRdb with MiXCR from the PCR reads. The sample consists of about 10,000 distinct CDR3 sequences, approximately 40% of them appearing once. No antigens are known for them. The sequencing sample was made of CD4+ T cells from blood, cultured in vitro. These receptor sequences come from a human donor in good health.

The V gene is TRBV24-1, the J gene TRBJ2-1; 9 nucleotides match TRBD1. This CDR3 contains 16 residues. Germline V CDR1 and CDR2: KGHDR, SFDVKD. Trimming removed 3 bases from V and 3 bases from J; junction bases left unmatched: 5. The CDR3 sequence is CATSDAGGQGYNEQFF. The CDR3 DNA reads as TGTGCCACCAGTGATGCAGGGGGACAGGGCTACAATGAGCAGTTCTTC.

This clonotype was counted a few times. The V call is TRBV12-3 or TRBV12-4, the J call TRBJ2-7, with a weak D call TRBD2 (7 bases). This CDR3 has 13 residues. V lost 8 bases and J 6 bases, leaving 17 bases between the germline ends. CDR3 sequence: CASRGARSPEQYF. CDR3 nucleotides: TGTGCCAGCCGGGGGGCCCGCTCCCCCGAGCAGTACTTC.

This clonotype was counted a few times. CDR3 protein: CSADTDALGDTQYF. The CDR3 nucleotides are TGCAGTGCAGACACGGATGCGTTAGGAGATACGCAGTATTTT. This chain uses TRBV20-1 with TRBJ2-3; the D is unclear. The V and J ends lost 6 bases and 5 bases respectively, with 18 bases between them. The CDR3 totals 14 residues. The germline V gene encodes CDR1 DFQATT and CDR2 SNEGSKA (reference sequence).

The rearrangement uses TRBV29-1 and TRBJ1-3, with 9 positions matching TRBD1. The CDR3 totals 14 residues. After removal of 7 bases from V and 6 bases from J, the junction contained 10 bases not matched to a gene. Germline CDR1 is SQVTM and CDR2 is ANQGSEA. CDR3 residues: CSENWTGELNTIYF. The DNA of the CDR3 is TGCAGCGAGAATTGGACAGGGGAGTTAAACACCATATATTTT.

By sample fraction, this clonotype is medium-sized. This chain joins TRBV6-2 or TRBV6-3 and TRBJ2-3; D is unclear. Germline CDR1 MNHEY, CDR2 SVGEGT. V lost 8 bases and J 9 bases, leaving 12 bases between the germline ends. CDR3 length: 11 amino acids. The CDR3 is CASERPGTQYF. The CDR3 region has the DNA TGTGCCAGCGAGAGGCCCGGCACGCAGTATTTT.

This clonotype is a singleton in its sample. The CDR3, as DNA: TGTGCCAGTAGTATAGAAGCTTCCCACGGCGGGGGCTACACCTTC. Encoded protein: CASSIEASHGGGYTF. The rearrangement joins TRBV19 to TRBJ1-2; D is unresolved. This CDR3 region has 15 residues. Trimming stripped 0 bases from V and 8 bases from J, with 16 bases between. Germline CDR1 is LNHDA and CDR2 is SQIVND (reference sequence). The variable domain in full, with the rest retrieved from reference TRBV19 and TRBJ1-2, is DGGITQSPKYLFRKEGQNVTLSCEQNLNHDAMYWYRQDPGQGLRLIYYSQIVNDFQKGDIAEGYSVSREKKESFPLTVTSAQKNPTAFYLCASSIEASHGGGYTFGSGTRLTVV.

The chain employs TRBV28 and TRBJ1-5, with D perhaps TRBD1 (5 bases). The CDR3 has 16 residues. With 3 bases removed from V and 2 bases from J, the gap between germline ends came to 14 bases. CDR1 is MDHEN, CDR2 SYDVKM, per germline. CDR3 DNA: TGTGCCAGCAGTTTTGATGGGACGGGGGGCAATCAGCCCCAGCATTTT. Translated, it gives CASSFDGTGGNQPQHF.

The rearrangement links TRBV19 to TRBJ1-1; D is ambiguous. In germline, CDR1 is LNHDA, CDR2 SQIVND (reference sequence). CDR3 length: 14 residues. Deletions cut 5 bases from V and 0 bases from J, with 10 bases between. The CDR3 protein is CASSPQPLNTEAFF. The CDR3, as DNA: TGTGCCAGTAGTCCCCAGCCGTTGAACACTGAAGCTTTCTTT. The full variable domain, in which reference TRBV19 and TRBJ1-1 provide the parts outside the CDR3, is DGGITQSPKYLFRKEGQNVTLSCEQNLNHDAMYWYRQDPGQGLRLIYYSQIVNDFQKGDIAEGYSVSREKKESFPLTVTSAQKNPTAFYLCASSPQPLNTEAFFGQGTRLTVV.

The genes are TRBV5-1 and TRBJ2-7; TRBD1 matches at 8 bases. J lost 1 base, V lost 1 base, and 4 bases had no gene match. The CDR3 contains 15 residues. Germline CDR1 is SGHRS and CDR2 is YFSETQ. The chain's CDR3 is CASSLSGTGSYEQYF. For the CDR3, the DNA is TGCGCCAGCAGCTTGAGTGGGACAGGATCCTACGAGCAGTACTTC.

V is TRBV19 and J is TRBJ1-2; 10 nucleotides match TRBD1. Germline CDR1 reads LNHDA; CDR2 reads SQIVND (reference sequence). The junction had 25 bases not matched to a gene; V was cut back by 2 bases and J by 7 bases. This CDR3 contains 21 residues. The chain's CDR3 is CASSIFLRQGAEAQGRSGYTF. Here the CDR3 DNA reads TGTGCCAGTAGTATATTCCTGCGACAGGGGGCCGAGGCGCAGGGGAGGTCTGGCTACACCTTC.

J is TRBJ1-1 and V is TRBV19; 7 positions agree with TRBD1. There are 17 residues in the CDR3. Per the germline V gene, CDR1 is LNHDA and CDR2 is SQIVND (reference sequence). V lost 7 bases and J lost 3; bases outside the gene matches: 17. The CDR3 bases are TGTGCCAGTACGCAACAGGGGATTTTTGATGCTTACACTGAAGCTTTCTTT. Protein sequence: CASTQQGIFDAYTEAFF.

V gene TRBV19 combines with J gene TRBJ2-1; no definite D call. CDR3 size: 12 residues. CDR1 and CDR2 from the germline V gene are LNHDA and SQIVND (reference sequence). Trimming shortened V by 5 bases and J by 5 bases, and 7 bases separated the two germline ends. The CDR3 protein is CASSGLDNEQFF. The CDR3 DNA is TGTGCCAGTAGTGGCCTGGACAATGAGCAGTTCTTC.

In nucleotides, the CDR3 is TGTGCCAGTAGTATCTTTCTCGGCGGGGCCAACGTCCTGACTTTC. Translation gives CASSIFLGGANVLTF. This chain joins TRBV19 and TRBJ2-6; no firm D call. The germline V gene has CDR1 LNHDA and CDR2 SQIVND (reference sequence). V was clipped by 3 bases and J by 4 bases, with 10 bases between them. The CDR3 length is 15 residues.

The V gene is TRBV7-9, the J gene TRBJ1-2; 7 bases are shared with TRBD1. Per germline, CDR1 SEHNR and CDR2 FQNEAQ (reference sequence). Losses at the gene ends were 2 bases for V and 0 bases for J; bases not matched to a gene: 6. This CDR3 is 16 amino acids long. CDR3 sequence (DNA): TGTGCCAGCAGCTTACCTGCGGGACAGCCTAACTATGGCTACACCTTC. It encodes CASSLPAGQPNYGYTF.

This rearrangement joins TRBV20-1 to TRBJ1-5; 8 nucleotides align to TRBD1. Germline loops: CDR1 DFQATT, CDR2 SNEGSKA (reference sequence). After removal of 5 bases from V and 5 bases from J, the junction contained 11 bases not matched to a gene. There are 15 residues in the CDR3. CDR3 in DNA: TGCAGTGCTCATCTCGGACAGGGCTACCATCAGCCCCAGCATTTT. It is translated as CSAHLGQGYHQPQHF.

This clonotype was detected only a few times. This chain joins TRBV10-3 and TRBJ1-1; 7 bases are a match to TRBD1. Germline CDR1 and CDR2: ENHRY and SYGVKD. J lost 4 bases, V lost 11 bases, and 13 bases had no gene match. The length of the CDR3 is 14 residues. This CDR3 reads CAVSIGQASTEAFF. The CDR3 DNA reads as TGTGCCGTCTCTATCGGACAGGCAAGCACTGAAGCTTTCTTT.

The J gene is TRBJ2-1, the V gene TRBV20-1, with TRBD1 matching 8 bases. The length of the CDR3 is 15 residues. V shed 0 bases, J shed 0 bases, and the junction held 1 base outside the gene matches. Germline loops: CDR1 DFQATT, CDR2 SNEGSKA (reference sequence). This CDR3 reads CSAREGTGSYNEQFF. In DNA, the CDR3 is TGCAGTGCTAGAGAAGGGACAGGCTCCTACAATGAGCAGTTCTTC.

Notes on this clonotype: This CDR3 fails to terminate in the conserved phenylalanine or tryptophan, so it likely reflects a read error. The chain employs TRBV5-5 and TRBJ2-1; 8 bases line up with TRBD2. Germline V gene data show CDR1 as SGHKS and CDR2 as YYEKEE (reference sequence). The J segment lost 1 base and the V segment lost 6 bases, leaving 12 bases of the junction unmatched. This CDR3 has 17 amino acids. For the CDR3, the DNA is TGTGCCAGCATCCCGGGTGCGGGAGGCCAATCCTACAATGAGCAGTTCTTG. Its protein is CASIPGAGGQSYNEQFL.

The rearrangement uses TRBV6-1 and TRBJ2-5, with 8 bases identical to TRBD1. This CDR3 is 14 amino acids long. Germline values: CDR1 MNHNS, CDR2 SASEGT. The ends lost 6 bases at V and 5 bases at J; junction bases unmatched: 8. CDR3 nucleotide sequence: TGTGCCAGCAGCCCGACAGGGGAGGCGGAGACCCAGTACTTC. This encodes CASSPTGEAETQYF.

The chain has TRBV6-5 and TRBJ2-1; a possible D gene is TRBD2 (5 bases). V was clipped by 2 bases and J by 6 bases, with 17 bases between them. The CDR3 sequence is 16 residues long. Germline loops: CDR1 MNHEY, CDR2 SVGAGI. In DNA form, the CDR3 reads TGTGCCAGCAGTTACGCTGGGCTTGGTACTAGCAATGAGCAGTTCTTC. Its protein product is CASSYAGLGTSNEQFF.